This TCR beta chain is from a study of T cell responses to AZD1222 COVID-19 vaccine (dated by TCRdb to about 2021). For context, the study as a whole: AZD1222 recipients whose second dose came at about 4 weeks and those whose second dose came at about 12 weeks were combined into one group, since spike-specific TCR depth and breadth did not differ between the two schedules. A total of 230 to 250 trial participants underwent TCR sequencing, of whom 200 to 220 received two doses of AZD1222 and about 25 received two doses of the MenACWY control vaccine. Trial participants were enrolled by age into 18-55, 56-69 and 70-plus year subgroups, with about 150, 27 and 61 TCR-sequenced participants respectively.

The sample's time point, from its label and the paper: baseline before first vaccination. Vaccinee samples were obtained from the UK trials COV001 and COV002, which included a single-blind randomized controlled phase 2/3 trial of AZD1222 (ChAdOx1 nCoV-19) in healthy adults. For TCRbeta chain sequencing, PBMC samples from trial participants were taken at day 0 and at day 28 after the second dose. What the research found in general, with its limitations: Nearly half of unique spike-specific TCRs reportedly recognized epitopes outside regions mutated in the B.1.351 and B.1.1.7 variants. After two AZD1222 doses, both the breadth and the depth of spike-specific TCRs were significantly higher than at day 0 and than in MenACWY recipients. Conclusions about previously exposed vaccinees are limited, since just five to seven AZD1222 recipients were seropositive for SARS-CoV-2 at baseline. Vaccine-associated CD4 TCRs spanned the whole spike protein, with dominant responses in regions 160-218 and 743-854. Most participants were white British and females outnumbered males, and the authors suggested that clonal diversity may have been underestimated. The 56-69-year group was small, and its depth increase did not reach significance, likely because of low power. No day 14 peak-response samples were available, so repertoires were characterized only after the peak T cell response.

The CDR3 regions of human TCRbeta chains were analyzed by immunosequencing. The authors processed their data as follows. Repertoire TCRs were checked for matches against a reference library of SARS-CoV-2-specific TCRs that had been generated using the MIRA antigen-specificity platform. Breadth was defined as the fraction of unique TCRs that were SARS-CoV-2-associated. Depth was defined as the fraction of total T cells that were SARS-CoV-2-associated. Using the MIRA data, each spike-specific TCR was assigned both to the spike region to which the TCR was reactive and to a CD4 or CD8 class. Log10-transformed breadth and depth values were compared by one-way ANOVA with Sidak's multiple comparisons tests. TCRdb's version of the immuneACCESS table is confined to in-frame rearrangements and falls short of the full clone set. An unresolved V gene accounts for under half of the shortfall where checked; the remainder is of unknown origin. Clone size and V and J calls were adopted from that table, with D and trimming inferred from the DNA. Here the sample has 120,000 to 150,000 clones; roughly 90% occur a single time. The ten top clones hold around 2.8% of the sample.

Notes on this clone: Its cognate antigen has yet to be identified. No base-level quality is on record; no much larger clone is a single base apart.

This TCR derives from an adult in good health. The sample in question was peripheral blood, obtained on day 0 of AZD1222 vaccination.

The CDR3 region: CASSTGGGEKLFF. The sequence in DNA is TGTGCCAGCAGCACAGGGGGAGGGGAAAAACTGTTTTTT. The V gene is TRBV6-5 and the J gene is TRBJ1-4; 8 junctional bases match TRBD1. The CDR3 starts with the cysteine, ends with the phenylalanine, and has 13 residues. The read is trimmed to its CDR3 DNA, 39 bases read in frame from base 1. CDR1 MNHEY and CDR2 SVGAGI are derived from the germline V gene. Trimming leaves V shorter by 6 bases and J shorter by 8 bases, with the junction holding 5 bases beyond the gene matches.